This T cell receptor beta chain came from a study of T-cell reconstitution after alpha-beta-depleted transplantation in children. Details on this clonotype: Its antigen is currently unknown.

Study-level findings and limits: Surviving recipient T cells and thymic progenitors underlay high day-60 TCRbeta diversity in some patients. Newly made T cells mostly supplied T-cell counts and diversity one year after transplant. Reported findings indicate that, about two months after transplant, alpha-beta T cells came from several hundred expanded clones, which were derived from non-depleted graft cells.

For TCRbeta, the library was prepared with unique molecular identifiers. TCRdb fed the PCR reads into MiXCR, producing one record per CDR3 protein. The sample has a few hundred thousand distinct CDR3 sequences, 15% to 20% seen once. This TCR derives from a boy less than two years old who had a stem cell transplant for Wiskott-Aldrich syndrome, so the T cells may come from the graft donor. The source material was PBMCs, mostly from graft donor cells, sampled 360 days after TCRalphabeta/CD19-depleted stem cell transplant.

The CDR3 bases are TGTGCCAGCAGACGCGGCTTCGTGGAGCAGTTCTTC. It translates to CASRRGFVEQFF. The chain combines TRBV12-3 or TRBV12-4 with TRBJ2-1; D gene ambiguous. V was shortened by 6 bases and J by 10 bases, with 13 bases between the two germline ends. The CDR3 has 12 amino acids.